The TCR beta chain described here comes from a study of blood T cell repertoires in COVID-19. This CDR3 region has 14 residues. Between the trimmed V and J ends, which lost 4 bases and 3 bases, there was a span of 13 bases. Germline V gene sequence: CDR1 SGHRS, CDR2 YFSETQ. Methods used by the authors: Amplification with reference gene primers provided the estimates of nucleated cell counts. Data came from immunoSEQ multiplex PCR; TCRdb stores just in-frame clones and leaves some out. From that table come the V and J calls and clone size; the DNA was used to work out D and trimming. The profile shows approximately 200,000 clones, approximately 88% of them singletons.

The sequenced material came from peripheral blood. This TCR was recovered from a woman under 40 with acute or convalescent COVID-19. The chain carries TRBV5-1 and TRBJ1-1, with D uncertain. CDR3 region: CASSKELADTEAFF. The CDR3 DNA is TGCGCCAGCAGCAAGGAATTAGCGGACACTGAAGCTTTCTTT. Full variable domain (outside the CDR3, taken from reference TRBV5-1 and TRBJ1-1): KAGVTQTPRYLIKTRGQQVTLSCSPISGHRSVSWYQQTPGQGLQFLFEYFSETQRNKGNFPGRFSGRQFSNSRSEMNVSTLELGDSALYLCASSKELADTEAFFGQGTRLTVV.